The next 20 T cell receptor beta chains were all read from a single sample in a study of T cell repertoires in cytomegalovirus infection. TCRdb re-analysed the reads in MiXCR, keeping a single row per CDR3 protein. The table records 450,000 to 650,000 distinct CDR3 sequences, 40% of them present only once. No antigen has been assigned to these receptors. Sample: cultured PBMCs, taken from culture after CMV antigen stimulation. Every receptor here comes from a human donor in good health (CMV status not recorded). Some clones in this sample may be carry-over from other donors' samples.

In its sample, this clonotype was seen a few times. CDR3 in amino acids: CASSSWTGGGVKNIQYF. In DNA form, the CDR3 reads TGTGCCAGCAGCTCTTGGACAGGGGGCGGGGTCAAAAACATTCAGTACTTC. The gene calls are TRBV7-6 and TRBJ2-4; 11 bases match TRBD1. Unmatched junction bases numbered 8, after V lost 4 bases and J lost 3 bases. Per germline, CDR1 SGHVS and CDR2 FNYEAQ. This CDR3 is 17 amino acids long.

This sequence joins TRBV12-3 or TRBV12-4 and TRBJ1-4; D is undetermined. Trimming pared 2 bases from V and 3 bases from J, leaving 10 bases between. The CDR3 extends over 15 amino acids. CDR3 loop: CASSLRRPSNEKLFF. CDR3 nucleotide sequence: TGTGCCAGCAGTTTACGGCGCCCTTCTAATGAAAAACTGTTTTTT.

This sequence joins TRBV5-1 and TRBJ1-2, with a weak D call TRBD1 (5 bases). Germline V lookup: CDR1 SGHRS, CDR2 YFSETQ. Between the trimmed V and J ends, which lost 4 bases and 4 bases, there was a span of 11 bases. CDR3 length: 13 residues. The DNA for the CDR3 is TGCGCCAGCAGCGATACAGGCGGCTATGGCTACACCTTC. Protein: CASSDTGGYGYTF.

The gene calls are TRBV20-1 and TRBJ2-6; no definite D call. The CDR3 extends over 14 amino acids. Trimming stripped 3 bases from V and 0 bases from J, with 6 bases between. Looked up from germline, CDR1 is DFQATT and CDR2 is SNEGSKA (reference sequence). This CDR3 reads CSARDGSGANVLTF. DNA of the CDR3: TGCAGTGCTAGGGACGGCTCTGGGGCCAACGTCCTGACTTTC.

The rearrangement uses TRBV3-1 and TRBJ2-3, with TRBD2 as a possible D gene (5 bases). The CDR3 covers 16 residues. Germline assignment: CDR1 LGHDT and CDR2 YNNKEL (reference sequence). Trimming removed 3 bases at V and 1 base at J, with 14 bases between. CDR3 residues: CASSQSGGVGTDTQYF. DNA for the CDR3: TGTGCCAGCAGCCAGAGCGGTGGGGTCGGCACAGATACGCAGTATTTT.

V is TRBV19 and J is TRBJ2-5; 9 bases line up with TRBD2. This CDR3 is 16 amino acids long. Germline loops: CDR1 LNHDA, CDR2 SQIVND (reference sequence). V shed 1 base, J shed 4 bases, and the junction held 7 bases outside the gene matches. The CDR3 region is CASSIARAGGRETQYF. The DNA for the CDR3 is TGTGCCAGTAGTATAGCTCGAGCGGGAGGACGAGAGACCCAGTACTTC. The whole variable domain, remainder taken from reference TRBV19 and TRBJ2-5, is DGGITQSPKYLFRKEGQNVTLSCEQNLNHDAMYWYRQDPGQGLRLIYYSQIVNDFQKGDIAEGYSVSREKKESFPLTVTSAQKNPTAFYLCASSIARAGGRETQYFGPGTRLLVL.

This clonotype was counted only a few times. The rearrangement joins TRBV28 to TRBJ1-1; the match to TRBD1 covers 8 bases. The germline CDR1 and CDR2 sequences are MDHEN and SYDVKM. V shed 5 bases and J 11 bases; nucleotides not matched to a gene: 7. This CDR3 is built from 12 residues. CDR3 nucleotide sequence: TGTGCCAGCAGTACCAGGGGGCGGGGGGCTTTCTTT. Translation gives CASSTRGRGAFF.

The gene calls are TRBV6-1 and TRBJ2-1; D is unresolved. Germline V lookup: CDR1 MNHNS, CDR2 SASEGT. V was shortened by 6 bases and J by 3 bases, with 12 bases between the two germline ends. The length of the CDR3 is 14 residues. CDR3 loop: CASSLNVVYNEQFF. The CDR3 region has the DNA TGTGCCAGCAGCCTCAACGTGGTCTACAATGAGCAGTTCTTC.

This chain connects TRBV19 to TRBJ1-1; D ambiguous. This CDR3 contains 14 residues. Germline CDR1 is LNHDA and CDR2 is SQIVND (reference sequence). The V and J ends lost 10 bases and 3 bases respectively, with 18 bases between them. This CDR3 is CATTGYLGDTEAFF. The CDR3 DNA is TGTGCCACCACGGGGTATTTGGGAGACACTGAAGCTTTCTTT.

This clonotype was found a few times. In DNA, the CDR3 is TGTGCCATAACTGGCGGGACCCTCACAGATACGCAGTATTTT. Amino acids: CAITGGTLTDTQYF. The chain links TRBV7-9 to TRBJ2-3; a possible D gene is TRBD2 (6 bases). V dropped 10 bases and J dropped 2 bases, with 16 bases sitting between them. This CDR3 comprises 14 residues. Germline-derived CDR1 and CDR2 are SEHNR and FQNEAQ (reference sequence).

The chain links TRBV6-6 to TRBJ2-1; TRBD1 or TRBD2 may be the D gene (5 bases each). This CDR3 contains 17 residues. With 0 bases removed from V and 7 bases from J, the gap between germline ends came to 19 bases. Germline V gene sequence: CDR1 MNHNY, CDR2 SVGAGI (reference sequence). CDR3 sequence reads: CASSYSIPGAGRNEQFF. The CDR3 DNA is TGTGCCAGCAGTTACTCGATCCCTGGGGCGGGTCGAAATGAGCAGTTCTTC.

The chain couples TRBV20-1 to TRBJ2-1; 14 bases align to TRBD2. Germline trimming cut 4 bases from V and 6 bases from J; bases unmatched to any gene: 2. The V gene's germline CDR1 is DFQATT and CDR2 SNEGSKA (reference sequence). The CDR3 is made up of 14 amino acids. DNA for the CDR3: TGCAGTGCTACGGGACTAGCGGGAGTCAATGAGCAGTTCTTC. This codes for CSATGLAGVNEQFF.

In its sample, this clonotype was seen many times. The genes are TRBV14 and TRBJ1-2; TRBD1 matches 7 bases. CDR3 size: 13 residues. The junction had 3 bases not matched to a gene; V was cut back by 4 bases and J by 4 bases. Per germline, CDR1 SGHDN and CDR2 FVKESK. The CDR3 is CASSRDRVYGYTF. CDR3 DNA sequence: TGTGCCAGCAGCCGCGACAGGGTCTATGGCTACACCTTC.

This clonotype came up a few times. The chain joins TRBV7-2 to TRBJ2-7, with 8 bases lining up with TRBD2. The CDR3 length is 14 residues. Losses at the gene ends were 3 bases for V and 3 bases for J; bases not matched to a gene: 4. Per germline, CDR1 SGHTA and CDR2 FQGNSA. CDR3 sequence (DNA): TGTGCCAGCAGCTTCCAAGCGGGAGACTACGAGCAGTACTTC. This translates into CASSFQAGDYEQYF.

This clonotype was seen many times. The V and J genes are TRBV7-2 and TRBJ2-7; 7 bases line up with TRBD2. This CDR3 has 15 residues. Germline V gene sequence: CDR1 SGHTA, CDR2 FQGNSA. Trimming removed 1 base from V and 3 bases from J; junction bases left unmatched: 6. The CDR3 region is CASSLVASGVYEQYF. CDR3 DNA sequence: TGTGCCAGCAGCTTAGTAGCTAGCGGAGTCTACGAGCAGTACTTC.

J is TRBJ1-4 and V is TRBV4-1; 10 nucleotides line up with TRBD1. The V gene's germline CDR1 is MGHRA and CDR2 YSYEKL. The junction had 4 bases not matched to a gene; V was cut back by 5 bases and J by 1 base. The CDR3 runs 16 residues. DNA of the CDR3: TGCGCCAGCAGCGCCCGGACAGGGGGAACTAATGAAAAACTGTTTTTT. The encoded protein is CASSARTGGTNEKLFF.

This clonotype was counted a single time. The chain is built from TRBV28 and TRBJ1-5, with D unclear. The CDR3 has 12 amino acids. V was pared by 7 bases and J by 7 bases, with 11 bases between. Looked up from germline, CDR1 is MDHEN and CDR2 is SYDVKM. The CDR3 DNA reads as TGTGCCAGCAAAGAGGTGGGGCAGCCCCAGCATTTT. This gives the protein CASKEVGQPQHF.

The chain combines TRBV20-1 with TRBJ2-3; no definite D call. Germline-derived CDR1 and CDR2 are DFQATT and SNEGSKA (reference sequence). V lost 2 bases and J lost 0, with 6 bases in between. The CDR3 runs 13 residues. The CDR3 nucleotides are TGCAGTGCTAGAAGCCAGAGCACAGATACGCAGTATTTT. This encodes CSARSQSTDTQYF.

V and J are TRBV7-2 and TRBJ2-7; TRBD1 agrees at 10 bases. The ends lost 5 bases at V and 6 bases at J; junction bases unmatched: 7. The germline CDR1 and CDR2 sequences are SGHTA and FQGNSA. This CDR3 has 14 amino acids. CDR3 amino acids: CASSTRDRGGEQYF. CDR3 DNA sequence: TGTGCCAGCAGCACTCGGGACAGGGGAGGCGAGCAGTACTTC.

This chain connects TRBV6-2 or TRBV6-3 to TRBJ2-3; no firm D call. Between the trimmed V and J ends, which lost 0 bases and 0 bases, there was a span of 4 bases. This CDR3 comprises 14 residues. Germline CDR1 reads MNHEY; CDR2 reads SVGEGT. Here the CDR3 reads CASSYSTSTDTQYF. In nucleotides, the CDR3 is TGTGCCAGCAGTTACTCAACAAGCACAGATACGCAGTATTTT.